Included here is one TCR beta chain sequence, with context. This sample is part of a study of blood T cell repertoires in COVID-19. Study information: Acute and convalescent COVID-19 specimens originated in the United States, Italy and Spain. PBMCs, B-cell-depleted T cells, or T cells were the source of the cDNA or gDNA that made up the material.

The authors' processing: Researchers report that nucleated cell counts were estimated from reference gene primer amplification. The data were produced by immunoSEQ multiplex PCR, yet TCRdb's version contains in-frame clones alone and is incomplete. V, J and clone size derive from that table, while D and trimming were established from the DNA sequence. The repertoire holds under 110,000 clones, with 91% as singletons. The V end lost 5 bases, the J end lost 3 bases, and 13 bases lay between the germline ends. Germline values: CDR1 SGHVS, CDR2 FQNEAQ. The CDR3 has 15 amino acids. V usage is TRBV7-8 and J usage is TRBJ2-2; possibly TRBD1 for D (6 bases). Specimen: peripheral blood. This receptor was taken from a man in his fifties or sixties with acute or convalescent COVID-19. The CDR3: CASSIRTVHTGELFF. The CDR3 DNA follows: TGTGCCAGCAGCATCCGGACAGTTCACACCGGGGAGCTGTTTTTT.